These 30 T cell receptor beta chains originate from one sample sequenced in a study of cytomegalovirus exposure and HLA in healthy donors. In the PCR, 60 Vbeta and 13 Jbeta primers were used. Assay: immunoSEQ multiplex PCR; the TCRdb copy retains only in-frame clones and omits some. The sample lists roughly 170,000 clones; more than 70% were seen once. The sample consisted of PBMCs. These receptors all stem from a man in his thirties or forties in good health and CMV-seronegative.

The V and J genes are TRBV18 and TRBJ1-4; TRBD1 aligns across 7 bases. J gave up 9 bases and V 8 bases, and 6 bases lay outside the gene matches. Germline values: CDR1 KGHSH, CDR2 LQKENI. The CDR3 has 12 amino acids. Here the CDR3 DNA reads TGTGCCAGCGCAGACAGGGTTCAAAAACTGTTTTTT. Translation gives CASADRVQKLFF.

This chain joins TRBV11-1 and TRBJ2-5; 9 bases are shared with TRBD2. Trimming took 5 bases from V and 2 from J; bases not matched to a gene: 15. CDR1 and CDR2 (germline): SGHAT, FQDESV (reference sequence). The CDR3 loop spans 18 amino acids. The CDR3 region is CASSPEALAGSIQETQYF. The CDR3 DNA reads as TGTGCCAGCAGCCCAGAGGCGCTAGCGGGATCAATTCAAGAGACCCAGTACTTC.

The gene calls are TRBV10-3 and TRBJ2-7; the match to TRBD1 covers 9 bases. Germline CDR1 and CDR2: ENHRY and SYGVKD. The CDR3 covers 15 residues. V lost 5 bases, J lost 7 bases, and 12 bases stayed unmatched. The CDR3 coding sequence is TGTGCCATCAGTACAGGGGGCTCTAGGACGCGGGAGCAGTACTTC. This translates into CAISTGGSRTREQYF.

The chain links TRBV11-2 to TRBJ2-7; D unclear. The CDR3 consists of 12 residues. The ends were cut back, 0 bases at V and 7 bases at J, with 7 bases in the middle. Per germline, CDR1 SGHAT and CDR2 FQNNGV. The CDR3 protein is CASSLDLAEQYF. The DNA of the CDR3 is TGTGCCAGCAGCTTAGACCTCGCGGAGCAGTACTTC.

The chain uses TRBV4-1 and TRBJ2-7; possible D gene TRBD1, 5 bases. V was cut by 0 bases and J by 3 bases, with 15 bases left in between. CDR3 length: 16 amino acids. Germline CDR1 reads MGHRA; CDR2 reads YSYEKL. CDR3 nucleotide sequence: TGCGCCAGCAGCCAAGATATAGGGGAAAAATTCTACGAGCAGTACTTC. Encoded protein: CASSQDIGEKFYEQYF.

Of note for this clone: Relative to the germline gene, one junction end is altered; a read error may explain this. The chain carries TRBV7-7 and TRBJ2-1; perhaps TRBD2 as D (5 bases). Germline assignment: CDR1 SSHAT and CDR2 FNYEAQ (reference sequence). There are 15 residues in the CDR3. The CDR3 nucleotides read TGTGCTAGCAGCTTAGGACTCCGGAGGTACAATGAGCAGTTCTTC. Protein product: CASSLGLRRYNEQFF.

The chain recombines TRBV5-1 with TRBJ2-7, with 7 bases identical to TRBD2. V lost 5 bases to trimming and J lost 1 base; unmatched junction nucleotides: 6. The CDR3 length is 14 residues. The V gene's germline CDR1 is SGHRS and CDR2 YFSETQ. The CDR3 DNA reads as TGCGCCAGCAGACCCGGGACTACATCCTACGAGCAGTACTTC. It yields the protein CASRPGTTSYEQYF. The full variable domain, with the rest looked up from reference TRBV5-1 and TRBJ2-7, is KAGVTQTPRYLIKTRGQQVTLSCSPISGHRSVSWYQQTPGQGLQFLFEYFSETQRNKGNFPGRFSGRQFSNSRSEMNVSTLELGDSALYLCASRPGTTSYEQYFGPGTRLTVT.

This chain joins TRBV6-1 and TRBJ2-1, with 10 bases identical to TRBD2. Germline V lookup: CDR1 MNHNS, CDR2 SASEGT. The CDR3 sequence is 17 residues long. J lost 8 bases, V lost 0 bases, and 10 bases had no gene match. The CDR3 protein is CASSEAPLAGAFDEQFF. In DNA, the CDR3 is TGTGCCAGCAGTGAAGCGCCTCTAGCGGGGGCGTTTGATGAGCAGTTCTTC.

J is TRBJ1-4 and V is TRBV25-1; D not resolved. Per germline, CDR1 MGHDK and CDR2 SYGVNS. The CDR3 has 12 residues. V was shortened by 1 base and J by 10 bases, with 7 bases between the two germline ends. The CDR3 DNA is TGTGCCAGCAGTGAATCAAGAGGAAAACTGTTTTTT. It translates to CASSESRGKLFF.

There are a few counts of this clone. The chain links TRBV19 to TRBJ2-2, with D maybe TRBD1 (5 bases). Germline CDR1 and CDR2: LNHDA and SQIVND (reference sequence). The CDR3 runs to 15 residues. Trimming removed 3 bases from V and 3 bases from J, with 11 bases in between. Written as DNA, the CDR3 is TGTGCCAGTAGTATTCTTGGGGCGGACACCGGGGAGCTGTTTTTT. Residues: CASSILGADTGELFF. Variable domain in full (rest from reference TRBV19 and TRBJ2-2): DGGITQSPKYLFRKEGQNVTLSCEQNLNHDAMYWYRQDPGQGLRLIYYSQIVNDFQKGDIAEGYSVSREKKESFPLTVTSAQKNPTAFYLCASSILGADTGELFFGEGSRLTVL.

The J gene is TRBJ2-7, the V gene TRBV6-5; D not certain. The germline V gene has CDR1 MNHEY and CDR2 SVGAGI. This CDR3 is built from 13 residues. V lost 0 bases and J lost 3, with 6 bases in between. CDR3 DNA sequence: TGTGCCAGCAGTTACTCCCCCCGCTACGAGCAGTACTTC. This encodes CASSYSPRYEQYF.

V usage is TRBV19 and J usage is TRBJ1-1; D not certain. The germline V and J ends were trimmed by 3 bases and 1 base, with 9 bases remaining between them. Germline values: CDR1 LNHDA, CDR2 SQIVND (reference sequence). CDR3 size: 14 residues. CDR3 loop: CASSILVGNTEAFF. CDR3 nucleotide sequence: TGTGCCAGTAGTATCCTTGTCGGGAACACTGAAGCTTTCTTT. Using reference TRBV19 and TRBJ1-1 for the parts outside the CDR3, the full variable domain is DGGITQSPKYLFRKEGQNVTLSCEQNLNHDAMYWYRQDPGQGLRLIYYSQIVNDFQKGDIAEGYSVSREKKESFPLTVTSAQKNPTAFYLCASSILVGNTEAFFGQGTRLTVV.

Written as DNA, the CDR3 is TGTGCCAGCAGCTCCCAGGTAGCCGTCGCTGCGGGCACCATATATTTT. This encodes CASSSQVAVAAGTIYF. The chain combines TRBV7-8 with TRBJ1-3, with D hard to call. Trimming left V 4 bases short and J 9 bases short, with 22 bases between. CDR1 SGHVS and CDR2 FQNEAQ come from the germline V gene. The CDR3 consists of 16 residues.

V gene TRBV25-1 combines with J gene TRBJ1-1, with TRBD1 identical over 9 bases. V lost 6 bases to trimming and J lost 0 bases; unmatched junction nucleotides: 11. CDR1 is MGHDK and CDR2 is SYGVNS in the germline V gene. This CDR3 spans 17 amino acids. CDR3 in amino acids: CASRAPGTGPMNTEAFF. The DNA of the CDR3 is TGTGCCAGCAGAGCCCCGGGGACAGGGCCGATGAACACTGAAGCTTTCTTT.

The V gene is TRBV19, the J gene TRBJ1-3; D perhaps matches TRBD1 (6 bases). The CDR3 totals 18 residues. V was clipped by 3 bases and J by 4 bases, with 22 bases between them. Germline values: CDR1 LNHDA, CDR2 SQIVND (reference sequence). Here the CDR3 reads CASSIGARGIGEGNTIYF. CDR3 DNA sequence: TGTGCCAGTAGTATTGGGGCCAGGGGCATTGGTGAAGGAAACACCATATATTTT. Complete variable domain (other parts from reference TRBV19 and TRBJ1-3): DGGITQSPKYLFRKEGQNVTLSCEQNLNHDAMYWYRQDPGQGLRLIYYSQIVNDFQKGDIAEGYSVSREKKESFPLTVTSAQKNPTAFYLCASSIGARGIGEGNTIYFGEGSWLTVV.

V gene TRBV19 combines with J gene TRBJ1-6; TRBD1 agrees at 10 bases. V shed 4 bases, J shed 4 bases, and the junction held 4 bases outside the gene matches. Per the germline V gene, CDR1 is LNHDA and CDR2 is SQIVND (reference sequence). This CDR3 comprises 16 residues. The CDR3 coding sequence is TGTGCCAGTAGTACGATGGACAGGGGGTATAATTCACCCCTCCACTTT. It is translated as CASSTMDRGYNSPLHF.

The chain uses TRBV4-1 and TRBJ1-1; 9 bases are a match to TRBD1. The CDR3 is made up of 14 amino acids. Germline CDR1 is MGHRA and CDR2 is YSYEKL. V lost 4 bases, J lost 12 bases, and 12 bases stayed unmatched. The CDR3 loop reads CASSRGDRGSITFF. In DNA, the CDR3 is TGCGCCAGCAGCCGGGGCGACAGGGGGAGTATAACTTTCTTT.

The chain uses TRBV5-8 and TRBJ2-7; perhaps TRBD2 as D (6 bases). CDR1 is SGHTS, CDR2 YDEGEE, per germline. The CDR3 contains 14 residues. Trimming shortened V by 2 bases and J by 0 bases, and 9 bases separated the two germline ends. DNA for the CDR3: TGTGCCAGCAGCTTTTGGCGGGGCTCCTACGAGCAGTACTTC. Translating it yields CASSFWRGSYEQYF.

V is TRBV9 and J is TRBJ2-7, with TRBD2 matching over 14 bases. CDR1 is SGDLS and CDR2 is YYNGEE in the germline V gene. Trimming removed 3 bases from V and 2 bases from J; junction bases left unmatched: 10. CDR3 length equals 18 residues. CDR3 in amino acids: CASSDSGTSGSNPYEQYF. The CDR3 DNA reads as TGTGCCAGCAGCGATTCGGGGACTAGCGGGAGTAATCCCTACGAGCAGTACTTC.

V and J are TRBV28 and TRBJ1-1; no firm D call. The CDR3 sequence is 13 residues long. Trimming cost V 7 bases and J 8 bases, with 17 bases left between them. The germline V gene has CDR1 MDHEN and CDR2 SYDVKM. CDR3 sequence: CASTPLGRQEAFF. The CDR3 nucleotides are TGTGCCAGCACCCCCTTGGGTAGACAAGAAGCTTTCTTT.

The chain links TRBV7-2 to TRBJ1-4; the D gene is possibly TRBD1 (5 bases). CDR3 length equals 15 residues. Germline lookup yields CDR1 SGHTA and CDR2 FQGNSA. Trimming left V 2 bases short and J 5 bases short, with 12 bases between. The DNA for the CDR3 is TGTGCCAGCAGCTTATCGTCAGGGATGAATGAAAAACTGTTTTTT. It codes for CASSLSSGMNEKLFF.

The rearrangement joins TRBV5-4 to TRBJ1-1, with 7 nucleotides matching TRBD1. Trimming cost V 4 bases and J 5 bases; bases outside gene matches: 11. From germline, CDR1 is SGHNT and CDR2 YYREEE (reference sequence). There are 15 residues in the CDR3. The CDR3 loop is CASSVRQGMGTEAFF. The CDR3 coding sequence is TGTGCCAGCAGCGTTAGACAGGGAATGGGGACTGAAGCTTTCTTT. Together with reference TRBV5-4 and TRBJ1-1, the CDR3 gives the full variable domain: ETGVTQSPTHLIKTRGQQVTLRCSSQSGHNTVSWYQQALGQGPQFIFQYYREEENGRGNFPPRFSGLQFPNYSSELNVNALELDDSALYLCASSVRQGMGTEAFFGQGTRLTVV.

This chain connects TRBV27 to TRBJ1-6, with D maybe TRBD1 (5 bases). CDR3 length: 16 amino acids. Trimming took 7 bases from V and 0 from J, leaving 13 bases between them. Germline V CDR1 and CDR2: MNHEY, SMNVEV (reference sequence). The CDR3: CASTYRINSYNSPLHF. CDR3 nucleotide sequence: TGTGCCAGCACCTACAGGATAAACTCCTATAATTCACCCCTCCACTTT.

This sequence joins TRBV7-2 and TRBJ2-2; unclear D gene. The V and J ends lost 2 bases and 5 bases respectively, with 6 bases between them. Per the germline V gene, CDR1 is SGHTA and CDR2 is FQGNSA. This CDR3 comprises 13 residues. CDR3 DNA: TGTGCCAGCAGCTTAATTCAAACCGGGGAGCTGTTTTTT. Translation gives CASSLIQTGELFF.

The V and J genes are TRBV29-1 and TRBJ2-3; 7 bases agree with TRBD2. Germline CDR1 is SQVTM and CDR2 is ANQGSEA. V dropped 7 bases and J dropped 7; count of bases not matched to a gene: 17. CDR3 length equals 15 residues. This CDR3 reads CSAVGLGEGRNTQYF. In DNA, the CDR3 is TGCAGCGCCGTCGGACTAGGGGAGGGCAGAAATACGCAGTATTTT.

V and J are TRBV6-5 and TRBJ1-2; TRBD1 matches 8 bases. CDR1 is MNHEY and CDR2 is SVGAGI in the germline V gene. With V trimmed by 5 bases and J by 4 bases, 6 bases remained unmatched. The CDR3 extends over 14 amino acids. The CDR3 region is CASSTPGQGYGYTF. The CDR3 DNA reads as TGTGCCAGCAGTACCCCTGGACAGGGCTATGGCTACACCTTC.

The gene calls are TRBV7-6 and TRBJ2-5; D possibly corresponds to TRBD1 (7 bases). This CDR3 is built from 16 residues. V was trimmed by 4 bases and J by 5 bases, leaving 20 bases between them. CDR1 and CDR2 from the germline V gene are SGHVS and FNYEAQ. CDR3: CASSSFDREEGETQYF. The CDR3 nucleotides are TGTGCCAGCAGCTCATTCGACAGGGAGGAGGGGGAGACCCAGTACTTC.

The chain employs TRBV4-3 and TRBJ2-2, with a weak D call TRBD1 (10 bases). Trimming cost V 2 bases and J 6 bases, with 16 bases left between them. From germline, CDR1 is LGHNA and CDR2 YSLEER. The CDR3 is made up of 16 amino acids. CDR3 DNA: TGCGCCAGCAGCCAACCTAGCGGGACAGGGGCCGGGGAGCTGTTTTTT. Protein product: CASSQPSGTGAGELFF.

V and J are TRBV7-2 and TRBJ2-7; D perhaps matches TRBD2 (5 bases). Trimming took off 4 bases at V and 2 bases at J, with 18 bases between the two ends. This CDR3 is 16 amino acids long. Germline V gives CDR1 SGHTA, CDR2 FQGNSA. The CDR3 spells CASSSSSGSRAYEQYF. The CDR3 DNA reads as TGTGCCAGCAGCTCGTCAAGCGGTAGTAGGGCCTACGAGCAGTACTTC.

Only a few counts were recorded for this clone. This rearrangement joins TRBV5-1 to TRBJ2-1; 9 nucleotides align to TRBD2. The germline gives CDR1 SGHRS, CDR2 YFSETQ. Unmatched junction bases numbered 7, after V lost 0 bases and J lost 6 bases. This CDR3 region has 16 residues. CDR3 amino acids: CASSLGGAGGPNEQFF. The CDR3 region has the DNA TGCGCCAGCAGCTTGGGAGGAGCGGGAGGCCCCAATGAGCAGTTCTTC. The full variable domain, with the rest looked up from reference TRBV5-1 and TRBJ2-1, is KAGVTQTPRYLIKTRGQQVTLSCSPISGHRSVSWYQQTPGQGLQFLFEYFSETQRNKGNFPGRFSGRQFSNSRSEMNVSTLELGDSALYLCASSLGGAGGPNEQFFGPGTRLTVL.